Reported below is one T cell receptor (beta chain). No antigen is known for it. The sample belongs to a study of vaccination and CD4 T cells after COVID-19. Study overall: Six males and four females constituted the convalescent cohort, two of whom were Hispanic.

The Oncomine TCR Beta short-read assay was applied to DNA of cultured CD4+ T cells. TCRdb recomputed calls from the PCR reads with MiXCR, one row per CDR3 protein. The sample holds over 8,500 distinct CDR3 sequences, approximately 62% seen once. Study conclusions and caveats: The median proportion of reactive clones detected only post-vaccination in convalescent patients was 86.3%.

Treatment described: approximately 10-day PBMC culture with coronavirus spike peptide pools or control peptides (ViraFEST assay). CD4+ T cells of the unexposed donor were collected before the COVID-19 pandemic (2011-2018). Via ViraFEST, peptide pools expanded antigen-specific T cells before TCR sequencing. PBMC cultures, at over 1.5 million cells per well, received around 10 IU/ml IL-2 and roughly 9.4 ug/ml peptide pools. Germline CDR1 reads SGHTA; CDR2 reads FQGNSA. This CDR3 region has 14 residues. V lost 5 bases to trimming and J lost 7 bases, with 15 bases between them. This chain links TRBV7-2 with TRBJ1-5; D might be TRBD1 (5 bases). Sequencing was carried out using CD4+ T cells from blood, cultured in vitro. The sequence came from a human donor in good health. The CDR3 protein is CASSPGGGIQPQHF. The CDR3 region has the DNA TGTGCCAGCAGCCCAGGTGGGGGAATCCAGCCCCAGCATTTT.